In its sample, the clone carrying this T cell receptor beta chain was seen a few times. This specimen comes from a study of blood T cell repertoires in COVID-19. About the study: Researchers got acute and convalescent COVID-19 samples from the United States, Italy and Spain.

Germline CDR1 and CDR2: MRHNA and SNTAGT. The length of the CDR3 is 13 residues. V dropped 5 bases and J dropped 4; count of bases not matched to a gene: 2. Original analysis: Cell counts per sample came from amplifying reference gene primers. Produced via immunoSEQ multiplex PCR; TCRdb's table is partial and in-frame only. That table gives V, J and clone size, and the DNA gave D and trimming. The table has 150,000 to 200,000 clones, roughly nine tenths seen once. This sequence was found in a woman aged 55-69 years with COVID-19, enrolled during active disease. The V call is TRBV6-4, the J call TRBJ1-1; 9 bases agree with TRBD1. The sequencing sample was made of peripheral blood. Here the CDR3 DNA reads TGTGCCAGCAGTCGGACAGGGGCCACTGAAGCTTTCTTT. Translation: CASSRTGATEAFF.